The 10 T cell receptor beta chains below all came from one sample that was sequenced in a study of shared clonotypes between healthy human individuals. Here immunoSEQ multiplex PCR was the method, and the copy in TCRdb shows in-frame clones only, minus some. The top ten clones hold about 0.45% of a sample with about 1.5 million clones, approximately 98% of them seen once. Specimen: naive CD4+ T cells sorted from blood. Subset indicated: CD45RA+ positively selected. Source of these receptors: a man between 25 and 39 years old in good health.

The chain uses TRBV14 and TRBJ2-5; the D is unclear. Trimming shortened V by 6 bases and J by 1 base, and 15 bases separated the two germline ends. Germline CDR1 reads SGHDN; CDR2 reads FVKESK. The CDR3 is 15 residues long. Written as DNA, the CDR3 is TGTGCCAGCAGTACTTTATCAGGCTTCCAAGAGACCCAGTACTTC. This sequence encodes CASSTLSGFQETQYF.

V is TRBV29-1 and J is TRBJ2-5, with D maybe TRBD2 (6 bases). CDR1 and CDR2 (germline): SQVTM, ANQGSEA. The CDR3 contains 15 residues. Trimming pared 6 bases from V and 4 bases from J, leaving 21 bases between. In nucleotides, the CDR3 is TGCAGCGTACCCAAAAGAGGAGGGCAGGGAGAGACCCAGTACTTC. Amino acid sequence: CSVPKRGGQGETQYF.

This clone occurred once. CDR3 sequence: CASSRGVTRVGGYTF. As DNA, the CDR3 is TGTGCCAGCAGCAGGGGGGTAACGAGGGTTGGTGGCTACACCTTC. This sequence joins TRBV6-5 and TRBJ1-2; 7 nucleotides line up with TRBD1. The CDR3 spans 15 residues. Trimming removed 6 bases from V and 7 bases from J; junction bases left unmatched: 14. Germline V gives CDR1 MNHEY, CDR2 SVGAGI.

The chain couples TRBV2 to TRBJ1-5; D is unresolved. Trimming took 8 bases from V and 4 from J, leaving 21 bases between them. This CDR3 has 16 residues. In germline, CDR1 is SNHLY, CDR2 FYNNEI. CDR3 sequence (DNA): TGTGCCAGCCAGGACGGGTTTAAGTCGCGTAATCAGCCCCAGCATTTT. This translates into CASQDGFKSRNQPQHF.

The chain's CDR3 is CASSEEAQGNTEAFF. CDR3 nucleotides: TGTGCCAGCAGTGAAGAGGCACAGGGGAACACTGAAGCTTTCTTT. This chain joins TRBV2 and TRBJ1-1; D is possibly TRBD1 (6 bases). There are 15 residues in the CDR3. Trimming cost V 1 base and J 1 base, with 10 bases left between them. Germline lookup yields CDR1 SNHLY and CDR2 FYNNEI.

V usage is TRBV10-3 and J usage is TRBJ2-7, with D possibly being TRBD1 (6 bases). The CDR3 length is 14 residues. The ends were cut back, 0 bases at V and 4 bases at J, with 10 bases in the middle. Germline loops: CDR1 ENHRY, CDR2 SYGVKD. The CDR3 protein is CAISESTGIYEQYF. In DNA form, the CDR3 reads TGTGCCATCAGTGAGTCGACAGGAATATACGAGCAGTACTTC.

The V call is TRBV28, the J call TRBJ1-5; possible D gene TRBD1, 5 bases. V was pared by 3 bases and J by 2 bases, with 23 bases between. CDR1 and CDR2 from the germline V gene are MDHEN and SYDVKM. The CDR3 runs to 19 residues. CDR3 in amino acids: CASSFLRFQTDNGNQPQHF. CDR3 nucleotides: TGTGCCAGCAGTTTTCTGCGATTCCAGACAGATAATGGCAATCAGCCCCAGCATTTT.

This chain links TRBV28 with TRBJ2-1; 13 nucleotides line up with TRBD2. Looked up from germline, CDR1 is MDHEN and CDR2 is SYDVKM. This CDR3 has 18 residues. The junction had 7 bases not matched to a gene; V was cut back by 3 bases and J by 2 bases. Written as DNA, the CDR3 is TGTGCCAGCAGTTTCACCGGACTAGCGGGAGTACCCTACAATGAGCAGTTCTTC. This sequence encodes CASSFTGLAGVPYNEQFF. The full variable domain, completed using reference TRBV28 and TRBJ2-1, is DVKVTQSSRYLVKRTGEKVFLECVQDMDHENMFWYRQDPGLGLRLIYFSYDVKMKEKGDIPEGYSVSREKKERFSLILESASTNQTSMYLCASSFTGLAGVPYNEQFFGPGTRLTVL.

The chain couples TRBV5-4 to TRBJ2-1; 10 bases are a match to TRBD2. J lost 3 bases, V lost 2 bases, and 5 bases had no gene match. There are 16 residues in the CDR3. Germline V CDR1 and CDR2: SGHNT, YYREEE (reference sequence). CDR3 residues: CASSLPLAGDYNEQFF. CDR3 nucleotide sequence: TGTGCCAGCAGCTTACCGCTAGCGGGGGACTACAATGAGCAGTTCTTC.

This clone was seen just once. The J gene is TRBJ2-1, the V gene TRBV6-5, with a possible D match to TRBD2 (5 bases). Germline CDR1 MNHEY, CDR2 SVGAGI. The CDR3 has 15 residues. Deletions cut 3 bases from V and 2 bases from J, with 11 bases between. In DNA, the CDR3 is TGTGCCAGCAGTTATGGCGGGCGGACCTACAATGAGCAGTTCTTC. Translation gives CASSYGGRTYNEQFF.